This TCR beta chain came from a study of blood T cells in healthy people across ages. Study-level background: About one barcoded beta molecule per two T cells was captured by template switching.

CDR3 length: 15 residues. Germline-derived CDR1 and CDR2 are MDHEN and SYDVKM. About this clonotype: Its antigen is currently unknown.

The sample, around 10 milliliters of peripheral blood, was drawn from each donor. Study-level findings and limits: Higher naive T cell percentage went strongly together with higher TCR beta diversity.

The second PCR ran about 6 to 12 cycles with a sample-barcoded 5' primer and J-beta primers. Each CDR3 protein is one row after TCRdb ran MiXCR on the 5' RACE reads. The sample carries approximately 800,000 distinct CDR3 sequences, 45% to 70% recorded once. Source material: blood. This TCR came from a man aged 35-49 years in good health. This chain joins TRBV28 and TRBJ2-7; the D is unclear. The end of the DNA is better explained by TRBJ2-5, so the J call may be wrong. CDR3 amino acids: CASSSPALSSETQYF. The CDR3 DNA reads TGTGCCAGCAGTTCACCTGCCTTAAGTTCCGAGACCCAGTACTTC.